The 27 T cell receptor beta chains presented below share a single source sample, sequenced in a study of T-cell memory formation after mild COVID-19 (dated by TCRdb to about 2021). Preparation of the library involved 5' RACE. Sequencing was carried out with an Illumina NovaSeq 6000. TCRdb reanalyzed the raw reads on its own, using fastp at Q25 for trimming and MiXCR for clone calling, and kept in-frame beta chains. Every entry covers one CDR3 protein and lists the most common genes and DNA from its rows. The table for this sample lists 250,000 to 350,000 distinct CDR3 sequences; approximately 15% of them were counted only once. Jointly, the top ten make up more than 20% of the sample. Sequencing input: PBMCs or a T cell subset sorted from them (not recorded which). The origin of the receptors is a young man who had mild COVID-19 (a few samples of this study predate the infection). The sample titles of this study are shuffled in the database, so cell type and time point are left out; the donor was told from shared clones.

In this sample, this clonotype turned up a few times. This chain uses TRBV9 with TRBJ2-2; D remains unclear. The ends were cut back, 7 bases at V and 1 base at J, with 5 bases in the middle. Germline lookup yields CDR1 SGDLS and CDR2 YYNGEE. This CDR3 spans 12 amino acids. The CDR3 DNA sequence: TGTGCCAGCGGTCTGAACACCGGGGAGCTGTTTTTT. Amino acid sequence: CASGLNTGELFF.

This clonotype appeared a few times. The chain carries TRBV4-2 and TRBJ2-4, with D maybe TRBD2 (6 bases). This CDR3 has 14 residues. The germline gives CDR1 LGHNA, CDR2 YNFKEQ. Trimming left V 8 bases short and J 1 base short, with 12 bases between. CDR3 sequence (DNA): TGTGCCAGCCTACGACGGGGGGCCAAAAACATTCAGTACTTC. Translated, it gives CASLRRGAKNIQYF.

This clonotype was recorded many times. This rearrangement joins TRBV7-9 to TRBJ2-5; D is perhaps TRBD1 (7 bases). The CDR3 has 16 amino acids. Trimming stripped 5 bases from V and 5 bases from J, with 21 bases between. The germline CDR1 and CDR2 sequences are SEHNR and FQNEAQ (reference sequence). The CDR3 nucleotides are TGTGCCAGCAGCACGCTATCGACAGGGACTCGGGAGACCCAGTACTTC. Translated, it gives CASSTLSTGTRETQYF.

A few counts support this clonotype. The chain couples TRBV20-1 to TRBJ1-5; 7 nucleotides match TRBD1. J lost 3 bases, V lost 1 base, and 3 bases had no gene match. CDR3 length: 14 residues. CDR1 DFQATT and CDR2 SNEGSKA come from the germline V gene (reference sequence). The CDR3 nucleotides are TGCAGTGCTAGAGTTGGGACAGACAATCAGCCCCAGCATTTT. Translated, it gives CSARVGTDNQPQHF.

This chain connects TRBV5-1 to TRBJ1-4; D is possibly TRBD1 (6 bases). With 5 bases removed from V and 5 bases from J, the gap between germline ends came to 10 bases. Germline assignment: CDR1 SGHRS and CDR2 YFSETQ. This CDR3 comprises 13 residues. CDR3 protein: CASSEGQNEKLFF. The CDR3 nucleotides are TGCGCCAGCAGTGAAGGACAGAATGAAAAACTGTTTTTT. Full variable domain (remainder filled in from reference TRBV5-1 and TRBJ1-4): KAGVTQTPRYLIKTRGQQVTLSCSPISGHRSVSWYQQTPGQGLQFLFEYFSETQRNKGNFPGRFSGRQFSNSRSEMNVSTLELGDSALYLCASSEGQNEKLFFGSGTQLSVL.

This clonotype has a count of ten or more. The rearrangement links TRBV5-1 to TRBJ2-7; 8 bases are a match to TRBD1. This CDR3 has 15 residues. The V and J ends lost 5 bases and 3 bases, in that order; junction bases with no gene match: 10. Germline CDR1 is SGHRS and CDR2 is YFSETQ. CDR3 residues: CASRPGTGSFYEQYF. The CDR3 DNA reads TGCGCCAGCAGGCCCGGGACAGGTTCGTTCTACGAGCAGTACTTC.

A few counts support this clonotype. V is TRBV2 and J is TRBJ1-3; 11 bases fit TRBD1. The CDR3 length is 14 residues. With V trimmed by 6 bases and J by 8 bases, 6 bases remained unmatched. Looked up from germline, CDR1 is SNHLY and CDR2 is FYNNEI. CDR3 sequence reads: CASRDGQGADTIYF. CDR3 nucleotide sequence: TGTGCCAGCAGGGATGGACAGGGGGCGGACACCATATATTTT. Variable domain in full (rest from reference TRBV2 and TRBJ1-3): EPEVTQTPSHQVTQMGQEVILRCVPISNHLYFYWYRQILGQKVEFLVSFYNNEISEKSEIFDDQFSVERPDGSNFTLKIRSTKLEDSAMYFCASRDGQGADTIYFGEGSWLTVV.

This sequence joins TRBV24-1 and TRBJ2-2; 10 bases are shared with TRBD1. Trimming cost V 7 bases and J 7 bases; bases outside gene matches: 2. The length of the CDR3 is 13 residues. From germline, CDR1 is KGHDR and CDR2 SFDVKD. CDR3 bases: TGTGCCACCAGGGGGACAGGGGACGGGGAGCTGTTTTTT. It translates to CATRGTGDGELFF.

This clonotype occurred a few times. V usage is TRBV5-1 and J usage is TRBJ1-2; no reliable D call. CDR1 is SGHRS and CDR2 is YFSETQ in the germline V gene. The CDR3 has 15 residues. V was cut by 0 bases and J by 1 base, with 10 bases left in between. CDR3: CASSLGSGINYGYTF. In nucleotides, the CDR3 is TGCGCCAGCAGCTTGGGGTCCGGGATTAACTATGGCTACACCTTC.

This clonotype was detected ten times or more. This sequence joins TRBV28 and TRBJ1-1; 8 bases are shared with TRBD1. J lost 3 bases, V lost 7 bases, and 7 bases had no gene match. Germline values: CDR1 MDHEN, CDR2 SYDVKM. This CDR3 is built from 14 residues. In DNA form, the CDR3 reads TGTGCCAGCACCCCGACAGGGGCGGACACTGAAGCTTTCTTT. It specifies CASTPTGADTEAFF.

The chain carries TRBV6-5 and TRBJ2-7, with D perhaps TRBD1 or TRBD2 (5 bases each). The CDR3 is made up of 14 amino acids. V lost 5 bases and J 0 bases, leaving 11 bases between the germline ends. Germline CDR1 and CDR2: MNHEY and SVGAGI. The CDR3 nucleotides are TGTGCCAGCAGTCTCTATGGGGGCTCCTACGAGCAGTACGTC. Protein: CASSLYGGSYEQYV.

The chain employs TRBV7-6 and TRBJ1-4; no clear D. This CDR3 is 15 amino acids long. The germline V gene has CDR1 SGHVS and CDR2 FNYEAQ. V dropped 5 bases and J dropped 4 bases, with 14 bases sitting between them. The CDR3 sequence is CASSQRAAHNEKLFF. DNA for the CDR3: TGTGCCAGCAGCCAGAGGGCAGCCCATAATGAAAAACTGTTTTTT. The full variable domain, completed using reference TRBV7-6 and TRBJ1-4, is GAGVSQSPRYKVTKRGQDVALRCDPISGHVSLYWYRQALGQGPEFLTYFNYEAQQDKSGLPNDRFSAERPEGSISTLTIQRTEQRDSAMYRCASSQRAAHNEKLFFGSGTQLSVL.

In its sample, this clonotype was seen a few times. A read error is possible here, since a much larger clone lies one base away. The CDR3 region is CASSDLAGGPDTQYF. CDR3 in DNA: TGTGCCAGCAGTGATCTAGCGGGGGGGCCAGATACGCAGTATTTT. This rearrangement joins TRBV6-1 to TRBJ2-3; 12 bases align to TRBD2. This CDR3 comprises 15 residues. CDR1 and CDR2 from the germline V gene are MNHNS and SASEGT. After removal of 3 bases from V and 4 bases from J, the junction contained 2 bases not matched to a gene.

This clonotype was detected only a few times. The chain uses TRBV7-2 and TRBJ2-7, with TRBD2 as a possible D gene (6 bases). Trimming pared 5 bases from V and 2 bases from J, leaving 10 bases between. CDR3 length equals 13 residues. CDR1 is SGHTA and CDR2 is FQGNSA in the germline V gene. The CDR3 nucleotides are TGTGCCAGCAGCGGGACTTGGACCTACGAGCAGTACTTC. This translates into CASSGTWTYEQYF.

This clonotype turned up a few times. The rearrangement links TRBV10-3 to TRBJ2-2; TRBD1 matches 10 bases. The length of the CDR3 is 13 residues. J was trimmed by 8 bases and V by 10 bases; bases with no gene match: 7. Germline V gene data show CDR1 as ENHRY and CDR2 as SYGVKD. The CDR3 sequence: CANRQGASGELFF. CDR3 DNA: TGTGCCAATCGACAGGGGGCGTCGGGGGAGCTGTTTTTT.

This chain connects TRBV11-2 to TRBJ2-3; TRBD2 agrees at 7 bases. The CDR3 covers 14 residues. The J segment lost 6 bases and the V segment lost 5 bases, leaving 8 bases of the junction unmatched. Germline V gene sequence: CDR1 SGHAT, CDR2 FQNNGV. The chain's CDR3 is CASSPRLAPDTQYF. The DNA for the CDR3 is TGTGCCAGCAGCCCCCGACTAGCACCCGATACGCAGTATTTT.

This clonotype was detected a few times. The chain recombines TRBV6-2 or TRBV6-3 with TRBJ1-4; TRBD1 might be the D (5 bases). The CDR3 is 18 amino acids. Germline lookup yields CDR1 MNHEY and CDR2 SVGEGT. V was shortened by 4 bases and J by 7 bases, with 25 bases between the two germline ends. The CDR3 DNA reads TGTGCCAGCAGTTTGGGGACGGACTTTGCCCGGGGGAGTGAAAAACTGTTTTTT. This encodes CASSLGTDFARGSEKLFF.

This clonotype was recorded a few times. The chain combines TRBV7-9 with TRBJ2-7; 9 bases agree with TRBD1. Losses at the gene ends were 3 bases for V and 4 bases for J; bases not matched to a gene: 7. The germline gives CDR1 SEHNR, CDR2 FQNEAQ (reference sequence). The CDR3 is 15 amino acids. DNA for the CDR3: TGTGCCAGCAGCTTTCCCCCCGGACAGGGGTACGAGCAGTACTTC. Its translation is CASSFPPGQGYEQYF.

The CDR3 DNA is TGTGCCAGCAGGCCTCGTCCGGGGGGCGGAGAGACCCAGTACTTC. The encoded protein is CASRPRPGGGETQYF. This chain joins TRBV6-5 and TRBJ2-5, with a weak D call TRBD2 (7 bases). Germline V gene data show CDR1 as MNHEY and CDR2 as SVGAGI. CDR3 length: 15 amino acids. V lost 6 bases to trimming and J lost 4 bases, with 18 bases between them.

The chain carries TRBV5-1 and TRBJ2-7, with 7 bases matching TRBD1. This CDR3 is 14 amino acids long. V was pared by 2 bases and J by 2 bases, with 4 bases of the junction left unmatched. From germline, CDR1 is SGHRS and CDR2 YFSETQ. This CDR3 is CASSFVQGPYEQYF. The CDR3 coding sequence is TGCGCCAGCAGCTTCGTACAGGGGCCCTACGAGCAGTACTTC.

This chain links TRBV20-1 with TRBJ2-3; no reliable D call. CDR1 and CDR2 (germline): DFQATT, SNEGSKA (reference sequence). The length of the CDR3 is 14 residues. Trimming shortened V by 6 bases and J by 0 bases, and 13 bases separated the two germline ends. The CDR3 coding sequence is TGCAGTGCAAGGCCCGGAACTAGCACAGATACGCAGTATTTT. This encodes CSARPGTSTDTQYF.

The CDR3 reads CASSEAGTVNEKLFF. The CDR3 DNA sequence: TGTGCCAGCAGTGAGGCCGGGACAGTCAATGAAAAACTGTTTTTT. J is TRBJ1-4 and V is TRBV2, with 7 nucleotides matching TRBD1. The CDR3 loop spans 15 amino acids. Looked up from germline, CDR1 is SNHLY and CDR2 is FYNNEI. Trimming took 3 bases from V and 5 from J; bases not matched to a gene: 6.

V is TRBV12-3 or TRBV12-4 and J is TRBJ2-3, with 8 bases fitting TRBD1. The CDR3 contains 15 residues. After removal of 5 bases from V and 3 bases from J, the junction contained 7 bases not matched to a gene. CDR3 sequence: CASSIGQGRTDTQYF. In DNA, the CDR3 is TGTGCCAGCAGTATCGGACAGGGTAGGACAGATACGCAGTATTTT.

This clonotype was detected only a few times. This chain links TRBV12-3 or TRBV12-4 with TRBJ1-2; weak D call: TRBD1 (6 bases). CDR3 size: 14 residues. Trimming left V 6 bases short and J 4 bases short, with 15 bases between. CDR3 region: CASRTTGARYGYTF. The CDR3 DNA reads TGTGCCAGCAGGACGACGGGGGCGCGCTATGGCTACACCTTC.

CDR3 DNA sequence: TGTGCCAGCAGTTACACCAAATGGAGCAGGGCCCACACCTTC. Translated: CASSYTKWSRAHTF. The chain has TRBV6-5 and TRBJ1-2; a possible D gene is TRBD1 (5 bases). Germline V gene lookup returns CDR1 MNHEY and CDR2 SVGAGI. V lost 2 bases and J lost 12, with 19 bases in between. The CDR3 length is 14 residues.

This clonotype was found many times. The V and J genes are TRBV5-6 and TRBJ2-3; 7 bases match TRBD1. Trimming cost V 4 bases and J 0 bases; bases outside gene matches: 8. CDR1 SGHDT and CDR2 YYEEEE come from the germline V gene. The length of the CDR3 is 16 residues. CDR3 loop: CASSQVDRYSTDTQYF. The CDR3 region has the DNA TGTGCCAGCAGCCAAGTGGACAGGTATAGCACAGATACGCAGTATTTT.

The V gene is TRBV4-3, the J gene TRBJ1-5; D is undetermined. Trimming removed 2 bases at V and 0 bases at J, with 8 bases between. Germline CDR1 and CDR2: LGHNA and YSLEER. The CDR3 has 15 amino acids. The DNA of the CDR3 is TGCGCCAGCAGCCAATGGGTAAATAGCAATCAGCCCCAGCATTTT. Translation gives CASSQWVNSNQPQHF.